The entry below gives a single T cell receptor beta chain sequence along with its context. The source of the sample is a study of shared clonotypes between healthy human individuals. V was shortened by 4 bases and J by 4 bases, with 11 bases between the two germline ends. Germline V gene lookup returns CDR1 SGHNT and CDR2 YYREEE (reference sequence). The CDR3 is 14 residues long. Profiled with immunoSEQ multiplex PCR; TCRdb holds only in-frame clones, not every one. The table lists 2 million to 2.5 million clones, around 92% of them singletons. The TCR was taken from a man between 18 and 35 years old in good health. Some clones in this sample may be carry-over from other donors' samples. The genes are TRBV5-4 and TRBJ2-2, with D perhaps TRBD2 (6 bases). Sample: naive CD4+ T cells from PBMCs. Subset of the sample: CD45RA+ positively selected. The CDR3, as DNA: TGTGCCAGCAGCACTAAGACTAGCACCGGGGAGCTGTTTTTT. Its translation is CASSTKTSTGELFF.